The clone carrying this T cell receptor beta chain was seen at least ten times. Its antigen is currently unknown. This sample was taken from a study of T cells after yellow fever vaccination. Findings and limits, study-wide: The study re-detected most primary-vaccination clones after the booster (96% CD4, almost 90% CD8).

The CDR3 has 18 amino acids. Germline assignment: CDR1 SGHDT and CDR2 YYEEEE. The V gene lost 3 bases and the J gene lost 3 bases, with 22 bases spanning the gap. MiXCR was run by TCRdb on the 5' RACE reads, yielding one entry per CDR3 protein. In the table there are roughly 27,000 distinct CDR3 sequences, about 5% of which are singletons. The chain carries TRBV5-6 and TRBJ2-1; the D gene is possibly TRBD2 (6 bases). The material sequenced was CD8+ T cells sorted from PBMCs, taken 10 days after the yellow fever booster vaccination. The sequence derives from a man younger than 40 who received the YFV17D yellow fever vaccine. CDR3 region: CASSWAGFRLGVYNEQFF. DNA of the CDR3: TGTGCCAGCAGCTGGGCGGGGTTTCGCTTGGGGGTCTACAATGAGCAGTTCTTC.